This is a list of T cell receptor beta chains from one sample in a study of cytomegalovirus exposure and HLA in healthy donors. The repertoire was sequenced with immunoSEQ multiplex PCR; TCRdb's copy has only in-frame clones and lacks some. The sample records just under 150,000 clones, roughly 80% being singletons. The sample consisted of PBMCs. These receptors were taken from a woman in her 30s in good health and CMV-seronegative. Each CDR3 is given with its conserved first and last residue.

CDR3aa | j_gene | len | v_gene
CASRLRESENTEAFF | TRBJ1-1 | 15 | TRBV6-1
CAWSQGQYNEQFF | TRBJ2-1 | 13 | TRBV30
CAWRAGTGDGSPLHF | TRBJ1-6 | 15 | TRBV30
CASSRSIYNEQFF | TRBJ2-1 | 13 | TRBV6-5
CASSSRTSGKYEQYF | TRBJ2-7 | 15 | TRBV5-6
CASMYGRGLVEQYF | TRBJ2-7 | 14 | TRBV19
CASSLSGGGNYGYTF | TRBJ1-2 | 15 | TRBV27
CASSPDRVYSPLHF | TRBJ1-6 | 14 | TRBV19
CATRSRGRNTGELFF | TRBJ2-2 | 15 | TRBV27
CASSLQVPNSPLHF | TRBJ1-6 | 14 | TRBV28
CSGGSGNTIYF | TRBJ1-3 | 11 | TRBV29-1
CAGDTTGGREKLFF | TRBJ1-4 | 14 | TRBV11-2
CASEAPGLRNVEQFF | TRBJ2-1 | 15 | TRBV10-3
CASSQTPFSRASYEQYF | TRBJ2-7 | 17 | TRBV4-1
CSVVQALETQYF | TRBJ2-5 | 12 | TRBV29-1
CASSHLPPGLGNQPQHF | TRBJ1-5 | 17 | TRBV4-1
CASSLAVASYEQYF | TRBJ2-7 | 14 | TRBV7-2
CARHRDSEAFF | TRBJ1-1 | 11 | TRBV10-1
CASHRVTGNTIYF | TRBJ1-3 | 13 | TRBV6-5
CASSEGAGTTYEQYF | TRBJ2-7 | 15 | TRBV2
CASSGQVSRNTIYF | TRBJ1-3 | 14 | TRBV2
CAIHGRTGVYTGELFF | TRBJ2-2 | 16 | TRBV2
CASSQAAPASGSSTDTQYF | TRBJ2-3 | 19 | TRBV4-1
CAWSVQGDGYTF | TRBJ1-2 | 12 | TRBV30
CASSPRGGSTEAFF | TRBJ1-1 | 14 | TRBV5-1
CASGPRAEDTEAFF | TRBJ1-1 | 14 | TRBV6-5
CASSSTSGSYRTGELFF | TRBJ2-2 | 17 | TRBV28
CASSKRQGAGTGELFF | TRBJ2-2 | 16 | TRBV19
CASSLSLSGSYEQYF | TRBJ2-7 | 15 | TRBV27
CASTQRGREQFF | TRBJ2-1 | 12 | TRBV7-9
CASSLDSGDYEQYF | TRBJ2-7 | 14 | TRBV5-1